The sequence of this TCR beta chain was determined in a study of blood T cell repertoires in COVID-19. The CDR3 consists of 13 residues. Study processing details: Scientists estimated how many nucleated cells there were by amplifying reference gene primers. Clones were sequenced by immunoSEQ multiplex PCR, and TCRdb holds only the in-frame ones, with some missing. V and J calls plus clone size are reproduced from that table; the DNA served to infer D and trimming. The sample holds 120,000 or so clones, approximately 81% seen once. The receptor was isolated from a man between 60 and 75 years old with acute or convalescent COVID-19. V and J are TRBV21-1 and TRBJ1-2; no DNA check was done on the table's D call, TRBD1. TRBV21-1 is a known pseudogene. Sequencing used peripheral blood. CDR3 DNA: TGTGCCACCTCAGGGGCCAGATTGGGGGGCTACACCTTC. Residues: CATSGARLGGYTF.